This TCR beta chain was sequenced during a study of T cell repertoires in cytomegalovirus infection. Across the whole study: CMV epitopes, recently identified HLA-C-restricted and well-studied HLA-B-restricted, were used. TCR beta signatures that were public indicated CMV infection and matching HLA type. Study conclusions and caveats: CMV-specific TCR beta clonotypes restricted by HLA-C were the ones dominating the ex vivo response. Summed frequency of shared TCR beta families picked out CMV carriers who also had the relevant HLA.

This clonotype was recorded a few times. No antigen is known for it. TCRdb re-called the reads with MiXCR, one entry per CDR3 protein. Altogether 750,000 to 950,000 distinct CDR3 sequences are present, 29% being singletons, with the ten largest covering around 12%. There are 14 residues in the CDR3. Germline V CDR1 and CDR2: SGHTA, FQGTGA. The ends were cut back, 0 bases at V and 5 bases at J, with 8 bases in the middle. The rearrangement links TRBV7-3 to TRBJ2-1; unclear D gene. Material: cultured CD8+ T cells from PBMCs, obtained from culture after CMV antigen stimulation. The TCR originated in a human donor in good health (CMV status not recorded). Some clones in this sample may be carry-over from other donors' samples. The CDR3 DNA is TGTGCCAGCAGCTTAACGGGAAGGAACAATGAGCAGTTCTTC. Translation gives CASSLTGRNNEQFF. Based on the CDR3 plus reference TRBV7-3 and TRBJ2-1, the full variable domain is GAGVSQTPSNKVTEKGKYVELRCDPISGHTALYWYRQSLGQGPEFLIYFQGTGAADDSGLPNDRFFAVRPEGSVSTLKIQRTERGDSAVYLCASSLTGRNNEQFFGPGTRLTVL.